These 8 T cell receptor beta chains were sequenced from one sample in a study of OX40 agonist ivuxolimab in advanced cancers. TCRdb's copy holds only in-frame clones and misses some; the assay was immunoSEQ multiplex PCR. Counted here are 45,000 to 60,000 clones, just under 90% occurring once; the ten biggest clones make up less than 5.5%. Sequences were derived from CD4+ or CD8+ T cells sorted from blood, sampled in a trial of the OX40 agonist ivuxolimab. The source is an adult with an advanced solid tumor such as melanoma, head and neck, liver or kidney cancer.

This chain links TRBV7-2 with TRBJ2-7; D perhaps matches TRBD1 (6 bases). Germline values: CDR1 SGHTA, CDR2 FQGNSA. The CDR3 length is 14 residues. Trimming cost V 4 bases and J 5 bases, with 15 bases left between them. Here the CDR3 DNA reads TGTGCCAGCAGCTACCGACAGGCACTTGACGAGCAGTACTTC. This translates into CASSYRQALDEQYF.

The chain combines TRBV5-1 with TRBJ2-2; D is unresolved. This CDR3 spans 13 amino acids. The germline V gene has CDR1 SGHRS and CDR2 YFSETQ. Trimming took 0 bases from V and 5 from J, leaving 5 bases between them. DNA of the CDR3: TGCGCCAGCAGCTTGGCCGAAACCGGGGAGCTGTTTTTT. This gives the protein CASSLAETGELFF. Full variable domain (missing parts from reference TRBV5-1 and TRBJ2-2): KAGVTQTPRYLIKTRGQQVTLSCSPISGHRSVSWYQQTPGQGLQFLFEYFSETQRNKGNFPGRFSGRQFSNSRSEMNVSTLELGDSALYLCASSLAETGELFFGEGSRLTVL.

The rearrangement links TRBV6-6 to TRBJ2-7; D uncertain. Trimming removed 2 bases at V and 3 bases at J, with 11 bases between. Germline CDR1 and CDR2: MNHNY and SVGAGI (reference sequence). CDR3 length: 14 amino acids. The CDR3 DNA follows: TGTGCCAGCAGTTACGGTACCATGTACTACGAGCAGTACTTC. Its translation: CASSYGTMYYEQYF.

The rearrangement links TRBV23-1 to TRBJ1-1; no clear D. TRBV23-1 is designated an ORF whose function remains uncertain. Trimming stripped 0 bases from V and 4 bases from J, with 12 bases between. The CDR3 is made up of 15 amino acids. The CDR3 DNA reads TGCGCCAGCAGTCAATCGTGGGTCCGGTTCACTGAAGCTTTCTTT. Translation: CASSQSWVRFTEAFF.

The chain uses TRBV6-1 and TRBJ2-5; D gene uncertain. Germline CDR1 is MNHNS and CDR2 is SASEGT. V was pared by 3 bases and J by 1 base, with 15 bases between. This CDR3 is 16 amino acids long. The CDR3 loop reads CASSDSYETPQETQYF. Here the CDR3 DNA reads TGTGCCAGCAGTGATAGTTACGAGACTCCCCAAGAGACCCAGTACTTC.

The rearrangement joins TRBV28 to TRBJ1-3; weak D call: TRBD1 (6 bases). Deletions cut 4 bases from V and 1 base from J, with 14 bases between. The CDR3 covers 16 residues. Germline loops: CDR1 MDHEN, CDR2 SYDVKM. This CDR3 is CASSSFWGASGNTIYF. The DNA of the CDR3 is TGTGCCAGCAGTTCTTTCTGGGGGGCGTCTGGAAACACCATATATTTT.

V and J are TRBV28 and TRBJ2-3; no clear D gene. The CDR3 totals 14 residues. The V end was cut by 6 bases, the J end by 0 bases, with 10 bases between. CDR1 and CDR2 from the germline V gene are MDHEN and SYDVKM. In nucleotides, the CDR3 is TGTGCCAGCAGGCTTCTTGGCAGCACAGATACGCAGTATTTT. Encoded protein: CASRLLGSTDTQYF.

The V gene is TRBV6-5, the J gene TRBJ2-7; D possibly corresponds to TRBD2 (5 bases). The CDR3 loop spans 14 amino acids. Germline loops: CDR1 MNHEY, CDR2 SVGAGI. The V end lost 5 bases, the J end lost 0 bases, and 11 bases lay between the germline ends. This CDR3 reads CASSQPGFSYEQYF. The CDR3 bases are TGTGCCAGCAGTCAACCGGGATTCTCCTACGAGCAGTACTTC.